This T cell receptor (beta chain) was recovered during a study of blood T cells in healthy people across ages. As regards this clonotype: What it binds is not known.

Donors were systemically healthy Caucasian individuals from Russia aged roughly 6 to 100 years. Regarding the study as a whole: Researchers deemed the diversity estimates from one million T cells underestimates.

Next came a second PCR, run for roughly 7 to 12 cycles, which used a sample-barcoded 5' primer along with a J-beta primer mix. Carrying 12 random nucleotides, a template-switch adaptor labeled each individual cDNA molecule. TCRdb reprocessed the 5' RACE reads via MiXCR and lists one record per CDR3 protein. The sample lists about 640,000 distinct CDR3 sequences, approximately 59% occurring once. Sequencing used blood. This TCR came from a man in his fifties or sixties in good health.

This CDR3 reads CASSPLAGEERGYTF. The CDR3 nucleotides are TGTGCCAGCAGCCCACTGGCGGGGGAGGAACGTGGCTACACCTTC. The chain is built from TRBV5-5 and TRBJ1-2, with D maybe TRBD1 (5 bases). Trimming removed 4 bases at V and 7 bases at J, with 20 bases between. The CDR3 runs to 15 residues. Per germline, CDR1 SGHKS and CDR2 YYEKEE (reference sequence).